One sample yielded the 15 T cell receptor beta chains listed below, sequenced in a study of blood T cell repertoires in COVID-19. TCRdb's table, derived via immunoSEQ multiplex PCR, lists solely in-frame clones and lacks some. The table shows 110,000 to 150,000 clones, with 78% occurring only once. Sequencing was performed on PBMCs or T cells enriched from blood (not recorded which). Receptors were obtained from a woman aged 50 to 65 who had recovered from COVID-19.

This sequence joins TRBV19 and TRBJ1-6, with 7 bases identical to TRBD1. Germline CDR1 is LNHDA and CDR2 is SQIVND (reference sequence). The CDR3 spans 15 residues. With V trimmed by 5 bases and J by 5 bases, 6 bases remained unmatched. The chain's CDR3 is CASSSHGTDNSPLHF. CDR3 coding DNA: TGTGCCAGTAGTTCGCATGGGACAGATAATTCACCCCTCCACTTT.

The chain carries TRBV27 and TRBJ2-6, with a weak D call TRBD2 (5 bases). V shed 7 bases and J shed 2 bases, with 6 bases lying between them. The CDR3 has 13 residues. The germline V gene encodes CDR1 MNHEY and CDR2 SMNVEV (reference sequence). In nucleotides, the CDR3 is TGTGCCAGCAAGCGGACTGGGGCCAACGTCCTGACTTTC. Amino acids: CASKRTGANVLTF.

This chain uses TRBV25-1 with TRBJ2-3, with 12 positions matching TRBD2. Germline CDR1 MGHDK, CDR2 SYGVNS. The trim removed 4 bases at V and 0 bases at J, leaving 5 bases unmatched. The CDR3 consists of 17 residues. CDR3 in amino acids: CASSGRTSGTSTDTQYF. In nucleotides, the CDR3 is TGTGCCAGCAGTGGCCGGACTAGCGGGACGAGCACAGATACGCAGTATTTT.

The J gene is TRBJ2-1, the V gene TRBV5-5, with 8 bases that match TRBD2. The trim removed 2 bases at V and 7 bases at J, leaving 8 bases unmatched. In germline, CDR1 is SGHKS, CDR2 YYEKEE (reference sequence). The CDR3 is 15 residues long. CDR3 nucleotides: TGTGCCAGCAGCTTCCCCAGGGGCGGGGGGAATGAGCAGTTCTTC. Protein product: CASSFPRGGGNEQFF.

V usage is TRBV3-1 (or the pseudogene TRBV3-2) and J usage is TRBJ1-4; 8 bases fit TRBD1. The ends lost 0 bases at V and 4 bases at J; junction bases unmatched: 7. Germline V CDR1 and CDR2: LGHDT, YNNKEL (reference sequence). The length of the CDR3 is 17 residues. The CDR3 region is CASSQDQGAGYNEKLFF. The CDR3 DNA reads TGTGCCAGCAGCCAAGATCAGGGGGCGGGGTATAATGAAAAACTGTTTTTT.

The chain is built from TRBV4-2 and TRBJ2-3; TRBD2 is a possible D gene (5 bases). From germline, CDR1 is LGHNA and CDR2 YNFKEQ. The length of the CDR3 is 17 residues. Deletions cut 0 bases from V and 5 bases from J, with 18 bases between. Here the CDR3 reads CASSQDITGARGDTQYF. The CDR3 DNA sequence: TGTGCCAGCAGCCAAGATATTACGGGCGCTCGGGGAGATACGCAGTATTTT.

The chain joins TRBV19 to TRBJ2-6; D possibly corresponds to TRBD2 (5 bases). CDR1 is LNHDA, CDR2 SQIVND, per germline (reference sequence). This CDR3 spans 15 amino acids. The V and J ends lost 2 bases and 1 base respectively, with 6 bases between them. This CDR3 reads CASSIRGSGANVLTF. The CDR3 DNA follows: TGTGCCAGTAGTATACGGGGTTCTGGGGCCAACGTCCTGACTTTC. Combining the CDR3 with reference TRBV19 and TRBJ2-6 gives the whole variable domain DGGITQSPKYLFRKEGQNVTLSCEQNLNHDAMYWYRQDPGQGLRLIYYSQIVNDFQKGDIAEGYSVSREKKESFPLTVTSAQKNPTAFYLCASSIRGSGANVLTFGAGSRLTVL.

The chain carries TRBV7-6 and TRBJ2-3, with 10 nucleotides matching TRBD1. This CDR3 is built from 16 residues. J lost 2 bases, V lost 6 bases, and 8 bases had no gene match. CDR1 and CDR2 (germline): SGHVS, FNYEAQ. This chain's CDR3 is CASSRTGGFATDTQYF. CDR3 nucleotides: TGTGCCAGCAGTAGGACAGGGGGTTTCGCCACAGATACGCAGTATTTT. Combining the CDR3 with reference TRBV7-6 and TRBJ2-3 gives the whole variable domain GAGVSQSPRYKVTKRGQDVALRCDPISGHVSLYWYRQALGQGPEFLTYFNYEAQQDKSGLPNDRFSAERPEGSISTLTIQRTEQRDSAMYRCASSRTGGFATDTQYFGPGTRLTVL.

This clone was counted between two and nine times. The chain combines TRBV7-6 with TRBJ2-5; D may be TRBD1 (6 bases). Germline CDR1 SGHVS, CDR2 FNYEAQ. The CDR3 has 14 amino acids. V was clipped by 4 bases and J by 4 bases, with 13 bases between them. Here the CDR3 reads CASSSQGGLETQYF. CDR3 nucleotides: TGTGCCAGCAGCTCACAGGGTGGGTTAGAGACCCAGTACTTC.

This rearrangement joins TRBV28 to TRBJ2-5; TRBD1 is a possible D gene (6 bases). Germline CDR1 reads MDHEN; CDR2 reads SYDVKM. Trimming removed 5 bases from V and 4 bases from J, with 11 bases in between. The CDR3 totals 13 residues. The CDR3 DNA is TGTGCCAGCAGTCCCCAGGGGCTAGAGACCCAGTACTTC. Translated, it gives CASSPQGLETQYF. Using reference TRBV28 and TRBJ2-5 for the parts outside the CDR3, the full variable domain is DVKVTQSSRYLVKRTGEKVFLECVQDMDHENMFWYRQDPGLGLRLIYFSYDVKMKEKGDIPEGYSVSREKKERFSLILESASTNQTSMYLCASSPQGLETQYFGPGTRLLVL.

This clone has only one observation. The chain is built from TRBV12-3 or TRBV12-4 and TRBJ2-7; D is perhaps TRBD2 (6 bases). V shed 5 bases and J shed 4 bases, with 12 bases lying between them. CDR3 length: 13 amino acids. The DNA of the CDR3 is TGTGCCAGCAGTAAGCAGGGAGGATACGAGCAGTACGTC. Its protein is CASSKQGGYEQYV.

This clone was recorded a few times. The chain combines TRBV6-1 with TRBJ1-2; no definite D call. V gave up 11 bases and J gave up 4 bases, with 17 bases separating them. Germline loops: CDR1 MNHNS, CDR2 SASEGT. There are 13 residues in the CDR3. The CDR3 loop reads CASSDLRSYGYTF. DNA for the CDR3: TGTGCCTCCAGTGATCTAAGGAGCTATGGCTACACCTTC.

The chain carries TRBV25-1 and TRBJ2-1, with D possibly being TRBD1 (6 bases). The CDR3 is 18 residues long. V gave up 0 bases and J gave up 0 bases, with 15 bases separating them. CDR1 is MGHDK and CDR2 is SYGVNS in the germline V gene. CDR3 amino acids: CASSEYRWGPSSYNEQFF. The CDR3, as DNA: TGTGCCAGCAGTGAATATAGGTGGGGGCCTAGCTCCTACAATGAGCAGTTCTTC.

This chain uses TRBV21-1 with TRBJ1-2. TRBV21-1 is listed as a pseudogene. This CDR3 has 15 residues. The CDR3 DNA follows: TGTGCCAGCAGCTCCCACGGGACTACGAACTATGGCTACACCTTC. Translating gives CASSSHGTTNYGYTF.

This clone appeared once. The chain couples TRBV18 to TRBJ2-7; 8 nucleotides align to TRBD1. The V and J ends lost 3 bases and 2 bases, in that order; junction bases with no gene match: 15. Germline lookup yields CDR1 KGHSH and CDR2 LQKENI. This CDR3 spans 18 amino acids. The CDR3: CASSPAGTGTVLTYEQYF. Here the CDR3 DNA reads TGTGCCAGCTCACCGGCCGGGACAGGAACCGTCCTAACCTACGAGCAGTACTTC.